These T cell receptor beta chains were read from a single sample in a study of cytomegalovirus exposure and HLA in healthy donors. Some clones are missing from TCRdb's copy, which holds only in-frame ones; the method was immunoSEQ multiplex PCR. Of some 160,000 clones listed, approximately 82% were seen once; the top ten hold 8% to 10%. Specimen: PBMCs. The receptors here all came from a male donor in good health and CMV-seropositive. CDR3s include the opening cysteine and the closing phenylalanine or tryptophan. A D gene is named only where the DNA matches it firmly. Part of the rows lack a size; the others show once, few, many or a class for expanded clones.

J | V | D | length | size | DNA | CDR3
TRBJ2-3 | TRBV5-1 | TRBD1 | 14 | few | TGCGCCAGCAGCTTGCAGGGGGCCGGAGATACGCAGTATTTT | CASSLQGAGDTQYF
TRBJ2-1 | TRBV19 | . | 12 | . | TGTGCCAGCCGAACAGGGTCTAGTGAGCAGTTCTTC | CASRTGSSEQFF
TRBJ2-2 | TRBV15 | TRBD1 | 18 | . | TGTGCCACCAGCAGAGGTGACAGGGCCCATGCGAACACCGGGGAGCTGTTTTTT | CATSRGDRAHANTGELFF
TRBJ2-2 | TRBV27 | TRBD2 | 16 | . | TGTGCCAGCACTGGGTACGGGACTACGAACACCGGGGAGCTGTTTTTT | CASTGYGTTNTGELFF
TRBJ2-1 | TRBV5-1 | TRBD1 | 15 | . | TGCGCCAGCAGCACCGGGACAGACTCCTACAATGAGCAGTTCTTC | CASSTGTDSYNEQFF
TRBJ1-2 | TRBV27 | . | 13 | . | TGTGCCAGCAGTTCAGAGGGAAACTATGGCTACACCTTC | CASSSEGNYGYTF
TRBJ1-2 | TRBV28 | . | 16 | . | TGTGCCAGCAGTTTATCGTACAGGGCGGTATACTATGGCTACACCTTC | CASSLSYRAVYYGYTF
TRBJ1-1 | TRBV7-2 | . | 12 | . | TGTGCCAGCGGTCAGGGAGGCACTGAAGCTTTCTTT | CASGQGGTEAFF
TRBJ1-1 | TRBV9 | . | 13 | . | TGTGCCAGCAGCGTTACAGGGAACACTGAAGCTTTCTTT | CASSVTGNTEAFF
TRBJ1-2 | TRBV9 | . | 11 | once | TGTGCCAGTGGGGGACTTCTTGGCTACACCTTC | CASGGLLGYTF
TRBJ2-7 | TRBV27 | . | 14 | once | TGTGCCAGCAGTTTAGGAGGAGGCCCCTACGAGCAGTACTTC | CASSLGGGPYEQYF
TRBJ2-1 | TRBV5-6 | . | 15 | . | TGTGCCAGCAGCCGGATAAGGGGATTTTGGAATGAGCAGTTCTTC | CASSRIRGFWNEQFF
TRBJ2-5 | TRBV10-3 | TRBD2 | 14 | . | TGTGCCATCAGTGACTCTAGCGGGCAAGAGACCCAGTACTTC | CAISDSSGQETQYF
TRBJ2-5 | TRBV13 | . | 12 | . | TGTGCCAGCAGCCTAGCTGCGGAGACCCAGTACTTC | CASSLAAETQYF
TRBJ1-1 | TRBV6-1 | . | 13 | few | TGTGCCAGCAGTACAGTGTTTAACACTGAAGCTTTCTTT | CASSTVFNTEAFF
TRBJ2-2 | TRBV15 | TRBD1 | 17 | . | TGTGCCACCAGCAGAGACAAGGGACAGGGAGTCACCGGGGAGCTGTTTTTT | CATSRDKGQGVTGELFF
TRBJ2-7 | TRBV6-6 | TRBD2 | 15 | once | TGTGCCAGCAGCCGGACTAGCGGGAATCTCGGCGAGCAGTACTTC | CASSRTSGNLGEQYF
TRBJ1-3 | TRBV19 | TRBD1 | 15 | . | TGTGCCAGTAGCGGGACAGCACTCTCTGGAAACACCATATATTTT | CASSGTALSGNTIYF
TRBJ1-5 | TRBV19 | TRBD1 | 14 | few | TGTGCCAGCTCAGGGGGTTTGGTAAGAGGGCCCCAGCATTTT | CASSGGLVRGPQHF
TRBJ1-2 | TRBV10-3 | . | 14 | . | TGTGCCATCAGAGGGGACACCACGCTCTATGGCTACACCTTC | CAIRGDTTLYGYTF
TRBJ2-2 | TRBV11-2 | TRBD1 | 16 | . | TGTGCCAGCAGCTTAGGAACAGGGGGTGGTAACGGGGAGCTGTTTTTT | CASSLGTGGGNGELFF
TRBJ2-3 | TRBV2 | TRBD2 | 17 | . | TGTGCCATGTCGAATCGGGCTAGCGGGAGTTTGACAGATACGCAGTATTTT | CAMSNRASGSLTDTQYF
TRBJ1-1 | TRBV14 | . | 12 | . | TGTGCCAGCAGCCTCAGCGGTCCTGAAGCTTTCTTT | CASSLSGPEAFF
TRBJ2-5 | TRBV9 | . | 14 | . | TGTGCCAGCAGCTATAGGGGGGGGAGGGAGACCCAGTACTTC | CASSYRGGRETQYF
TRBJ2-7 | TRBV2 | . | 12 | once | TGTGCCAGTCGTACTAGAATCTACGAGCAGTACTTC | CASRTRIYEQYF
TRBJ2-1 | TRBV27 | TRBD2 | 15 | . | TGTGCCAGCAGCCTGACTAGCGGGAGTATAAATGAGCAGTTCTTC | CASSLTSGSINEQFF
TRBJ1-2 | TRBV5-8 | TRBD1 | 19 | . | TGTGCCAGCAGCTTCGCGGGCAGGGGGTCGACTGGAGCTAACTATGGCTACACCTTC | CASSFAGRGSTGANYGYTF
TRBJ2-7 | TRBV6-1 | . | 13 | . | TGTGCCAGCAGTGACGGTGGGGGGTACGAGCAGTACTTC | CASSDGGGYEQYF
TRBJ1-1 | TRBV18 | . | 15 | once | TGTGCCAGCTCACCCGGGAGGAATTTGAACACTGAAGCTTTCTTT | CASSPGRNLNTEAFF
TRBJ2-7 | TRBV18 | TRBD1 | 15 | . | TGTGCCAGCTCACCACAAGGACAGGGGGCATACGAGCAGTACTTC | CASSPQGQGAYEQYF
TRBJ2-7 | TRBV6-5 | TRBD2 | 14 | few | TGTGCCAGCAGACTAGCGGGAGCGTACTACGAGCAGTACTTC | CASRLAGAYYEQYF
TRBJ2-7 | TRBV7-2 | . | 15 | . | TGTGCCAGCAGCCCAGATCAGAGCAGCGGGTACGAGCAGTACTTC | CASSPDQSSGYEQYF
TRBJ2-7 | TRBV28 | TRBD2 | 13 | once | TGTGCCAGCAGGTGGGGGGGCTCCTACGAGCAGTACTTC | CASRWGGSYEQYF
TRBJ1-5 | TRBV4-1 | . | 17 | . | TGCGCCAGCAGCCAAGGGTGGGCCTCAGGGAGCAATCAGCCCCAGCATTTT | CASSQGWASGSNQPQHF
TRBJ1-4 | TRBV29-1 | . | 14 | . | TGCAGCGTTGAACGGGTCCCGACTAATGAAAAACTGTTTTTT | CSVERVPTNEKLFF
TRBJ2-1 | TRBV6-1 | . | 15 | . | TGTGCCAGCCTACGAAGCTCGAATGCCTACAATGAGCAGTTCTTC | CASLRSSNAYNEQFF
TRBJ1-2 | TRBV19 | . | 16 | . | TGTGCCAGTAGTAGGGAGGACGGATACGGGAGCTATGGCTACACCTTC | CASSREDGYGSYGYTF
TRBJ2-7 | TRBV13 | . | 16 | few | TGTGCCAGCAGCCCCCAGGGGCAGGGGACGAGGAACGAGCAGTACTTC | CASSPQGQGTRNEQYF
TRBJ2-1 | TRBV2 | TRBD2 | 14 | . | TGTGCCAGCAGAGCGGGAGGGCCCTACAATGAGCAGTTCTTC | CASRAGGPYNEQFF
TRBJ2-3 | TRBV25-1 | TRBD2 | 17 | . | TGTGCCAGCAGTGCGCTAGCGGGAGGGCCCAGCACAGATACGCAGTATTTT | CASSALAGGPSTDTQYF
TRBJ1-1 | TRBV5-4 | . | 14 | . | TGTGCCAGCAGCTTCACCGGCAGGGGCACTGAAGCTTTCTTT | CASSFTGRGTEAFF
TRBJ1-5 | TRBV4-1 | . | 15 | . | TGCGCCAGCAGCCAAGAGCCGGGTAGCAATCAGCCCCAGCATTTT | CASSQEPGSNQPQHF
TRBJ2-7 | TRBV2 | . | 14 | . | TGTGCCAGCAGCGCCAATGGGCTAATCTACGAGCAGTACTTC | CASSANGLIYEQYF
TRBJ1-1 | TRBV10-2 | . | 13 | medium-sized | TGCGCCAGCAGTGACGGTTATGTAAACGAAGCTTTCTTT | CASSDGYVNEAFF
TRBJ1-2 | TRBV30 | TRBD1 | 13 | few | TGTGCCTGGACCCACAGGGGAAACTATGGCTACACCTTC | CAWTHRGNYGYTF
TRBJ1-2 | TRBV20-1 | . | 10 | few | TGCAGTGCAAAACCACGGGGCTACACCTTC | CSAKPRGYTF
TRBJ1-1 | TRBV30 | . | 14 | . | TGTGCCTGGAGTGTACTGAAGCTGAACACTGAAGCTTTCTTT | CAWSVLKLNTEAFF
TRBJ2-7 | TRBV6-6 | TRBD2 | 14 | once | TGTGCCAGCAGTCGGACTAGCGGGCGCCACGAGCAGTACTTC | CASSRTSGRHEQYF
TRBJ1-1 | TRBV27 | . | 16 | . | TGTGCCAGCAGTTTATCTCTTGTGAAGCTCGGCACTGAAGCTTTCTTT | CASSLSLVKLGTEAFF
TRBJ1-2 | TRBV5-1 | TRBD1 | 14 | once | TGCGCCAGCAGCTCCCTAGTGACAGGGGGTGGCTACACCTTC | CASSSLVTGGGYTF